These T cell receptor beta chains were read from a single sample in a study of blood T cell repertoires in COVID-19. Only in-frame clones appear in the TCRdb table, and some are missing; sequencing was by immunoSEQ multiplex PCR. The sample holds a few hundred thousand clones, roughly 90% seen once. Sequencing used PBMCs or T cells enriched from blood (not recorded which). The receptors stem from a woman aged 25 to 45 who had recovered from COVID-19. Both conserved end residues are part of each CDR3. D genes are given only for firm matches. The listing skips clone size in some rows; elsewhere it reads once, few, many or a size class.

NA	TRBV4-3	TRBJ2-7	NA	TGCGCCAGCAGCCAAAGCTCCAAGAGAGGGAACGAGCAGTACTTC	CASSQSSKRGNEQYF
NA	TRBV6-1	TRBJ2-7	NA	TGTGCCAGCAGCAAGGACAGACACGAGCAGTACTTC	CASSKDRHEQYF
NA	TRBV10-3	TRBJ2-5	TRBD1	TGTGCCACCCTTACCCCGACAGGGGGTGCGGAGACCCAGTACTTC	CATLTPTGGAETQYF
once	TRBV13	TRBJ1-6	TRBD1	TGTGCCAGCTCCCAGGGGGTAGGACCCAATTCACCCCTCCACTTT	CASSQGVGPNSPLHF
NA	TRBV2	TRBJ1-2	NA	TGTGCCAGCAGTGAGCCCCCAAATCTCTACGGCTACACCTTC	CASSEPPNLYGYTF
NA	TRBV28	TRBJ2-5	TRBD2	TGTGCCAGCAGTTTGTCCCTAGCGGGGGGGCAAGAGACCCAGTACTTC	CASSLSLAGGQETQYF
NA	TRBV6-5	TRBJ1-6	TRBD1	TGTGCCAGCAGGCGGACAGGGGGCTCACCCCTCCACTTT	CASRRTGGSPLHF
NA	TRBV4-1	TRBJ1-6	NA	TGCGCCAGCAGCCAAGGGGGCGTGGTATCCTATAATTCACCCCTCCACTTT	CASSQGGVVSYNSPLHF
once	TRBV19	TRBJ2-1	TRBD1	TGTGCCAGTAGTACCCGGGACAGGGGTCCCTACAATGAGCAGTTCTTC	CASSTRDRGPYNEQFF
NA	TRBV3-1/TRBV3-2	TRBJ2-7	NA	TGTGCCAGCAGCCAAGCGGGAGACATCTCCTACGAGCAGTACTTC	CASSQAGDISYEQYF